The 22 T cell receptor beta chains reported below all come from one sample, sequenced in a study of T cells in Graves' hyperthyroidism and ophthalmopathy. What was amplified from RNA transcripts were TCR beta CDR3 regions. TCR CDR3 regions were first amplified by RT-PCR with HTBI primers. TCRdb re-derived calls from the multiplex PCR reads in MiXCR, one entry per CDR3 protein. The sample lists more than 550,000 distinct CDR3 sequences; under 20% were seen once. The specimen sequenced was blood. Receptors were obtained from a woman aged 45-65 years with Graves' hyperthyroidism that later progressed to Graves' ophthalmopathy.

V and J are TRBV19 and TRBJ2-3; D may correspond to TRBD1 or TRBD2 (5 bases each). Trimming removed 4 bases from V and 0 bases from J, with 11 bases in between. The germline gives CDR1 LNHDA, CDR2 SQIVND (reference sequence). The CDR3 totals 15 residues. This CDR3 reads CASSKYGGSTDTQYF. CDR3 in DNA: TGTGCCAGTAGTAAATATGGGGGTAGCACAGATACGCAGTATTTT.

This clonotype was detected ten times or more. CDR3 amino acids: CASSKGQGNLEKLFF. The CDR3 DNA reads as TGTGCCAGCAGCAAGGGGCAGGGGAACTTAGAAAAACTGTTTTTT. The V gene is TRBV2, the J gene TRBJ1-4, with a possible D match to TRBD1 (6 bases). Germline values: CDR1 SNHLY, CDR2 FYNNEI. The CDR3 has 15 amino acids. The V gene lost 6 bases and the J gene lost 8 bases, with 19 bases spanning the gap.

The J gene is TRBJ1-6, the V gene TRBV5-1; no clear D. The V gene lost 4 bases and the J gene lost 7 bases, with 12 bases spanning the gap. The CDR3 contains 14 residues. Germline CDR1 SGHRS, CDR2 YFSETQ. The CDR3: CASSQVESNSPLHF. CDR3 nucleotides: TGCGCCAGCAGCCAAGTGGAAAGCAATTCACCCCTCCACTTT.

V usage is TRBV9 and J usage is TRBJ1-2, with TRBD1 as a possible D gene (5 bases). Germline values: CDR1 SGDLS, CDR2 YYNGEE. Trimming removed 4 bases at V and 4 bases at J, with 17 bases between. This CDR3 has 15 residues. CDR3: CASSHPVGRRYGYTF. The CDR3 region has the DNA TGTGCCAGCAGCCATCCGGTGGGGCGTCGCTATGGCTACACCTTC.

This sequence joins TRBV19 and TRBJ2-4, with 12 nucleotides matching TRBD2. The V and J ends lost 4 bases and 1 base, in that order; junction bases with no gene match: 8. Germline CDR1 is LNHDA and CDR2 is SQIVND (reference sequence). The CDR3 length is 18 residues. CDR3 nucleotides: TGTGCCAGTAGTACCGTATCTAGCGGGGGGGCCGCCAAAAACATTCAGTACTTC. This sequence encodes CASSTVSSGGAAKNIQYF.

The sample holds many counts of this clonotype. This rearrangement joins TRBV5-1 to TRBJ1-1; 9 bases align to TRBD1. Germline CDR1 reads SGHRS; CDR2 reads YFSETQ. V lost 0 bases to trimming and J lost 0 bases; unmatched junction nucleotides: 3. The CDR3 runs to 16 residues. CDR3 DNA: TGCGCCAGCAGCTTGGAGGGGACAGGGATGAACACTGAAGCTTTCTTT. Translated, it gives CASSLEGTGMNTEAFF.

This clonotype was seen many times. The gene calls are TRBV3-1 and TRBJ2-3, with D unclear. Trimming cost V 7 bases and J 0 bases, with 14 bases left between them. CDR1 is LGHDT, CDR2 YNNKEL, per germline (reference sequence). The CDR3 contains 15 residues. The CDR3 is CASTETLGSTDTQYF. As DNA, the CDR3 is TGTGCCAGCACCGAGACCTTGGGAAGCACAGATACGCAGTATTTT.

This chain uses TRBV20-1 with TRBJ2-3; 8 bases align to TRBD1. Per the germline V gene, CDR1 is DFQATT and CDR2 is SNEGSKA (reference sequence). V was clipped by 5 bases and J by 4 bases; unmatched bases: 11. The CDR3 runs to 15 residues. In nucleotides, the CDR3 is TGCAGTGCTCCCCCCGGGGACAGGCACGCAGATACGCAGTATTTT. As protein: CSAPPGDRHADTQYF.

This clonotype was recorded at least ten times. This chain connects TRBV11-2 to TRBJ1-5; maybe TRBD1 (6 bases). Trimming stripped 5 bases from V and 6 bases from J, with 17 bases between. This CDR3 is built from 15 residues. Germline lookup yields CDR1 SGHAT and CDR2 FQNNGV. This CDR3 reads CASSDGQYSRQPQHF. For the CDR3, the DNA is TGTGCCAGCAGCGACGGACAGTACTCGCGTCAGCCCCAGCATTTT.

The V and J genes are TRBV19 and TRBJ2-3, with TRBD2 identical over 10 bases. CDR1 LNHDA and CDR2 SQIVND come from the germline V gene (reference sequence). V lost 5 bases to trimming and J lost 1 base; unmatched junction nucleotides: 9. CDR3 size: 17 residues. This CDR3 reads CASSGSSGGTGTDTQYF. In nucleotides, the CDR3 is TGTGCCAGTAGTGGGTCTAGCGGGGGAACCGGCACAGATACGCAGTATTTT.

V usage is TRBV5-1 and J usage is TRBJ1-5, with 7 bases fitting TRBD1. CDR3 size: 15 residues. Germline values: CDR1 SGHRS, CDR2 YFSETQ. The V and J ends lost 4 bases and 5 bases, in that order; junction bases with no gene match: 9. The CDR3: CASSAGQVSYQPQHF. Here the CDR3 DNA reads TGCGCCAGCAGCGCCGGACAGGTTTCCTATCAGCCCCAGCATTTT.

This clonotype was recorded many times. The chain couples TRBV20-1 to TRBJ1-4; tentative D call: TRBD1 (5 bases). Trimming took 0 bases from V and 7 from J, leaving 6 bases between them. The CDR3 extends over 12 amino acids. Germline lookup yields CDR1 DFQATT and CDR2 SNEGSKA (reference sequence). The CDR3 sequence is CSAREGVEKLFF. In DNA form, the CDR3 reads TGCAGTGCTAGAGAGGGGGTTGAAAAACTGTTTTTT.

Note on this clonotype: A much larger clone differs from this one at a single base, so this may be a read error. The genes are TRBV2 and TRBJ2-5; TRBD1 is a possible D gene (5 bases). The CDR3 consists of 12 residues. The V gene's germline CDR1 is SNHLY and CDR2 FYNNEI. V gave up 7 bases and J gave up 4 bases, with 10 bases separating them. CDR3: CASNQDTETQYF. CDR3 DNA sequence: TGTGCCAGCAACCAGGACACAGAGACCCAGTACTTC. The variable domain in full, with the rest retrieved from reference TRBV2 and TRBJ2-5, is EPEVTQTPSHQVTQMGQEVILRCVPISNHLYFYWYRQILGQKVEFLVSFYNNEISEKSEIFDDQFSVERPDGSNFTLKIRSTKLEDSAMYFCASNQDTETQYFGPGTRLLVL.

This clonotype was seen many times. The chain links TRBV11-2 to TRBJ2-1; weak D call: TRBD1 (6 bases). Germline CDR1 is SGHAT and CDR2 is FQNNGV. The CDR3 runs 14 residues. Trimming shortened V by 4 bases and J by 11 bases, and 18 bases separated the two germline ends. The CDR3 bases are TGTGCCAGCAGCTCTTTCAGGGGCCGCCCTAAGCAGTTCTTC. Amino acid sequence: CASSSFRGRPKQFF.

This rearrangement joins TRBV6-6 to TRBJ2-5; no clear D. Germline assignment: CDR1 MNHNY and CDR2 SVGAGI (reference sequence). The CDR3 is 14 amino acids. V lost 0 bases to trimming and J lost 5 bases, with 10 bases between them. The CDR3 is CASSYSGTDETQYF. DNA of the CDR3: TGTGCCAGCAGTTACTCGGGCACGGACGAGACCCAGTACTTC.

The chain has TRBV12-5 and TRBJ2-1, with D possibly being TRBD2 (6 bases). Trimming stripped 1 base from V and 5 bases from J, with 18 bases between. The CDR3 contains 17 residues. The germline V gene has CDR1 LGHNT and CDR2 FRNRAP. The CDR3 is CASGLGTLAGKDNEQFF. CDR3 in DNA: TGTGCTAGTGGTTTGGGTACCCTTGCGGGGAAGGACAATGAGCAGTTCTTC. Supplemented by reference TRBV12-5 and TRBJ2-1, the full variable domain reads DARVTQTPRHKVTEMGQEVTMRCQPILGHNTVFWYRQTMMQGLELLAYFRNRAPLDDSGMPKDRFSAEMPDATLATLKIQPSEPRDSAVYFCASGLGTLAGKDNEQFFGPGTRLTVL.

This clonotype was seen repeatedly, ten times or more. The J gene is TRBJ2-7, the V gene TRBV7-3, with D hard to call. This CDR3 is 16 amino acids long. CDR1 is SGHTA and CDR2 is FQGTGA in the germline V gene. V was shortened by 5 bases and J by 5 bases, with 22 bases between the two germline ends. CDR3 amino acids: CASSAVLGKEVNEQYF. The CDR3 DNA reads as TGTGCCAGCAGCGCCGTGCTGGGGAAGGAAGTCAACGAGCAGTACTTC.

This clonotype occurred many times. The J gene is TRBJ2-5, the V gene TRBV3-1; TRBD1 or TRBD2 may be the D gene (5 bases each). Germline CDR1 reads LGHDT; CDR2 reads YNNKEL (reference sequence). This CDR3 is built from 16 residues. The germline V and J ends were trimmed by 3 bases and 5 bases, with 19 bases remaining between them. The CDR3 region is CASSHGTGLAEETQYF. The CDR3 nucleotides read TGTGCCAGCAGCCACGGGACGGGTCTGGCGGAGGAGACCCAGTACTTC.

This clonotype was observed a handful of times. The genes are TRBV7-8 and TRBJ1-2, with unresolved D. In germline, CDR1 is SGHVS, CDR2 FQNEAQ. The V and J ends lost 2 bases and 2 bases respectively, with 6 bases between them. CDR3 size: 13 residues. CDR3 DNA sequence: TGTGCCAGCAGCTTACAGCTAAACTATGGCTACACCTTC. Translation: CASSLQLNYGYTF. The complete variable domain, with remaining parts taken from reference TRBV7-8 and TRBJ1-2, reads GAGVSQSPRYKVAKRGQDVALRCDPISGHVSLFWYQQALGQGPEFLTYFQNEAQLDKSGLPSDRFFAERPEGSVSTLKIQRTQQEDSAVYLCASSLQLNYGYTFGSGTRLTVV.

Ten or more counts support this clonotype. The chain combines TRBV20-1 with TRBJ2-5, with 7 bases lining up with TRBD1. The CDR3 sequence is 15 residues long. V was clipped by 6 bases and J by 1 base; unmatched bases: 11. The germline V gene has CDR1 DFQATT and CDR2 SNEGSKA (reference sequence). DNA of the CDR3: TGCAGTGCCCGTTTCACGGGACAGAGCCAAGAGACCCAGTACTTC. Its translation: CSARFTGQSQETQYF.

This clonotype was seen a handful of times. Just one base apart from a much larger clone, this may be a read error. V and J are TRBV3-1 and TRBJ2-5; TRBD1 might be the D (7 bases). The CDR3 sequence is 17 residues long. Germline CDR1 reads LGHDT; CDR2 reads YNNKEL (reference sequence). V was shortened by 0 bases and J by 2 bases, with 16 bases between the two germline ends. The CDR3 DNA reads TGTGCCAGCAGCCAAGAGGCAGGGGGGACCGCTCAAGAGACCCAGTACTTC. It codes for CASSQEAGGTAQETQYF.

The chain uses TRBV18 and TRBJ2-3; perhaps TRBD1 as D (6 bases). The V and J ends lost 3 bases and 4 bases respectively, with 11 bases between them. Germline V gene data show CDR1 as KGHSH and CDR2 as LQKENI. The CDR3 consists of 14 residues. The CDR3 loop is CASSPYREADTQYF. Here the CDR3 DNA reads TGTGCCAGCTCACCCTACAGGGAAGCAGATACGCAGTATTTT.